This T cell receptor (beta chain) emerged from a study of shared clonotypes between healthy human individuals. Regarding the study as a whole: Clonotypes which were not shared had lower generation probabilities than clonotypes that all four donors shared. Of the naive CD4 clonotypes, about 5.4% were shared across a few donors.

V was pared by 1 base and J by 4 bases, with 12 bases of the junction left unmatched. The CDR3 loop spans 19 amino acids. Germline loops: CDR1 SGHAT, CDR2 FQNNGV. In the original processing: ImmunoSEQ output lacked quality scores and full-length reads, limiting matched filtering. Sequenced by immunoSEQ multiplex PCR; TCRdb stores in-frame clones only, minus some. Clone size and V and J calls were adopted from that table, with D and trimming inferred from the DNA. Altogether millions of clones are present, around 96% being singletons, with the ten largest covering 0.85% to 1.3%. Naive CD8 cells were CD45RO-negative, positively selected for CCR7, excluding terminally differentiated effector memory CD45RA+ cells. This clone was seen once. Its target is not known.

Sequencing input: naive CD8+ T cells sorted from blood. The TCR sequence derives from a young man in good health. The chain carries TRBV11-2 and TRBJ2-7; 14 bases line up with TRBD2. The CDR3 reads CASSLVAGGTSGSRYEQYF. The CDR3 DNA is TGTGCCAGCAGCTTAGTAGCAGGGGGGACTAGCGGGAGTCGTTACGAGCAGTACTTC.